The entry that follows covers one T cell receptor (beta chain) sequence. Its antigen is still unknown. Relative to the germline gene, one junction end is altered; a read error may explain this. The data derive from a study of cytomegalovirus exposure and HLA in healthy donors. Study summary: An earlier analysis found roughly 100 million unique TCR beta sequences from about 179 million T cells. Points from the study as a whole: Researchers catalogued approximately 170 TCR beta chains as cytomegalovirus-associated. Later on, an analysis found that several of the most significant clusters appeared to be linked to common viral pathogens, which included parvovirus B19. Later work found most CMV-associated TCR beta chains apparently HLA-restricted.

With 60 Vbeta and 13 Jbeta primers, the PCR was carried out. Clones were sequenced by immunoSEQ multiplex PCR, and TCRdb holds only the in-frame ones, with some missing. The data hold about 110,000 clones, with 79% observed a single time. The CDR3 extends over 16 amino acids. CDR1 and CDR2 (germline): SEHNR, FQNEAQ (reference sequence). The sequenced sample consisted of PBMCs. The gene calls are TRBV7-9 and TRBJ1-1, with a possible D match to TRBD1 (5 bases). The source of this sequence is a woman younger than 30 in good health and CMV-seropositive. In nucleotides, the CDR3 is TGTTCCAGCAGCCCGATCGACCTCAGGGAAGACACTGAAGCTTTCTTT. This translates into CSSSPIDLREDTEAFF.